The next 27 T cell receptor beta chains were all read from a single sample in a study of blood T cell repertoires in COVID-19. Sequencing used immunoSEQ multiplex PCR; TCRdb keeps in-frame clones, though not all of them. The sample comprises approximately 250,000 clones, over 80% of which are singletons, and 1.5% rests with the top ten. Material for sequencing was peripheral blood. Source of these receptors: a woman aged 40 to 49 who had recovered from COVID-19.

The V gene is TRBV3-1 (or the pseudogene TRBV3-2), the J gene TRBJ2-3, with D unclear. Germline V CDR1 and CDR2: LGHDT, YNNKEL (reference sequence). CDR3 length: 15 residues. Trimming removed 2 bases at V and 2 bases at J, with 11 bases between. The DNA for the CDR3 is TGTGCCAGCAGCCAAAGCGCGTATGTCACAGATACGCAGTATTTT. This translates into CASSQSAYVTDTQYF.

This chain uses TRBV7-2 with TRBJ2-7, with 8 bases lining up with TRBD2. V lost 5 bases, J lost 2 bases, and 11 bases stayed unmatched. Germline CDR1 reads SGHTA; CDR2 reads FQGNSA. The CDR3 runs 16 residues. The chain's CDR3 is CASSLGTGTRTYEQYF. CDR3 nucleotides: TGTGCCAGCAGCCTAGGAACCGGGACTAGGACCTACGAGCAGTACTTC.

V is TRBV7-9 and J is TRBJ1-1, with 8 bases matching TRBD1. V was pared by 11 bases and J by 3 bases, with 5 bases of the junction left unmatched. The CDR3 is 12 residues long. CDR1 and CDR2 from the germline V gene are SEHNR and FQNEAQ (reference sequence). CDR3 sequence: CAGQGWDTEAFF. The CDR3 nucleotides read TGTGCCGGACAGGGTTGGGACACTGAAGCTTTCTTT.

V usage is TRBV7-2 and J usage is TRBJ1-1, with 8 bases fitting TRBD1. The CDR3 has 15 residues. J gave up 1 base and V 5 bases, and 6 bases lay outside the gene matches. Germline-derived CDR1 and CDR2 are SGHTA and FQGNSA. The CDR3 nucleotides read TGTGCCAGCAGCAACGACAGGGGTGAGAACACTGAAGCTTTCTTT. This sequence encodes CASSNDRGENTEAFF.

The chain employs TRBV5-5 and TRBJ2-3; possibly TRBD2 for D (6 bases). With 2 bases removed from V and 2 bases from J, the gap between germline ends came to 9 bases. The CDR3 loop spans 14 amino acids. Germline values: CDR1 SGHKS, CDR2 YYEKEE (reference sequence). CDR3 in DNA: TGTGCCAGCAGCTTCGGACTAATCACAGATACGCAGTATTTT. It encodes CASSFGLITDTQYF. Variable domain in full (rest from reference TRBV5-5 and TRBJ2-3): DAGVTQSPTHLIKTRGQQVTLRCSPISGHKSVSWYQQVLGQGPQFIFQYYEKEERGRGNFPDRFSARQFPNYSSELNVNALLLGDSALYLCASSFGLITDTQYFGPGTRLTVL.

This rearrangement joins TRBV9 to TRBJ2-5; weak D call: TRBD1 (8 bases). V dropped 4 bases and J dropped 5 bases, with 21 bases sitting between them. The CDR3 has 16 residues. Germline V CDR1 and CDR2: SGDLS, YYNGEE. DNA of the CDR3: TGTGCCAGCAGCACCACAGGGGGAGGGTCTGGGGAGACCCAGTACTTC. Translated, it gives CASSTTGGGSGETQYF.

The CDR3 reads CASKQDPGGLETQYF. The DNA of the CDR3 is TGTGCCAGCAAGCAAGATCCAGGGGGCTTAGAGACCCAGTACTTC. The chain combines TRBV5-6 with TRBJ2-5; 8 bases line up with TRBD1. Trimming at V came to 6 bases and at J to 4 bases, leaving 11 bases not matched to a gene. This CDR3 region has 15 residues. Germline lookup yields CDR1 SGHDT and CDR2 YYEEEE.

V and J are TRBV3-1 (or the pseudogene TRBV3-2) and TRBJ1-2, with TRBD1 as a possible D gene (6 bases). The V gene lost 1 base and the J gene lost 6 bases, with 24 bases spanning the gap. Germline CDR1 and CDR2: LGHDT and YNNKEL (reference sequence). CDR3 size: 18 residues. CDR3 DNA sequence: TGTGCCAGCAGCCAAGCGCGGGGGGCGAAAAGTGGTAGGGATGGCTACACCTTC. The encoded protein is CASSQARGAKSGRDGYTF.

The gene calls are TRBV19 and TRBJ1-5; D is possibly TRBD1 (5 bases). Germline V gene lookup returns CDR1 LNHDA and CDR2 SQIVND (reference sequence). V was trimmed by 5 bases and J by 3 bases, leaving 14 bases between them. The CDR3 is 15 amino acids. The CDR3 bases are TGTGCCAGTAGTCACGGGGGGGGTATCAATCAGCCCCAGCATTTT. This sequence encodes CASSHGGGINQPQHF.

The V gene is TRBV5-1, the J gene TRBJ1-1; no clear D gene. The CDR3 contains 13 residues. The germline CDR1 and CDR2 sequences are SGHRS and YFSETQ. The V end lost 1 base, the J end lost 4 bases, and 8 bases lay between the germline ends. The CDR3 loop reads CASSLIVSTEAFF. The CDR3 DNA follows: TGCGCCAGCAGCTTGATAGTAAGCACTGAAGCTTTCTTT.

This clone was seen only once. The J gene is TRBJ2-1, the V gene TRBV2, with a possible D match to TRBD1 (6 bases). Germline CDR1 is SNHLY and CDR2 is FYNNEI. This CDR3 has 15 residues. Trimming stripped 6 bases from V and 9 bases from J, with 21 bases between. In DNA, the CDR3 is TGTGCCAGCAGAGTACAGGGTGAGAGCGCCTTTGAGCAGTTCTTC. Translation: CASRVQGESAFEQFF.

The V gene is TRBV7-6, the J gene TRBJ2-6; perhaps TRBD1 as D (6 bases). The V end was cut by 1 base, the J end by 1 base, with 14 bases between. This CDR3 has 18 residues. CDR1 and CDR2 (germline): SGHVS, FNYEAQ. CDR3 bases: TGTGCCAGCAGCTTAGTTCGACAGGATTATTCTGGGGCCAACGTCCTGACTTTC. Its protein product is CASSLVRQDYSGANVLTF.

The chain couples TRBV5-1 to TRBJ2-2; TRBD1 is a possible D gene (7 bases). V lost 9 bases, J lost 1 base, and 22 bases lay in between. The germline V gene has CDR1 SGHRS and CDR2 YFSETQ. The CDR3 sequence is 17 residues long. The DNA for the CDR3 is TGCGCCACCGGTGGAGGGGACAGTTCCATGAACACCGGGGAGCTGTTTTTT. It encodes CATGGGDSSMNTGELFF.

A single count supports this clone. This rearrangement joins TRBV2 to TRBJ1-6, with D perhaps TRBD1 (6 bases). This CDR3 contains 15 residues. Germline CDR1 and CDR2: SNHLY and FYNNEI. Trimming removed 6 bases from V and 7 bases from J, with 16 bases in between. The CDR3 sequence is CASRGGALSNSPLHF. CDR3 DNA sequence: TGTGCCAGCAGGGGGGGGGCATTATCCAATTCACCCCTCCACTTT.

This clone was recorded once. This chain links TRBV18 with TRBJ1-1; D may be TRBD1 (6 bases). This CDR3 has 13 residues. Per the germline V gene, CDR1 is KGHSH and CDR2 is LQKENI. Between the trimmed V and J ends, which lost 4 bases and 6 bases, there was a span of 12 bases. Here the CDR3 reads CASSQSAGAEAFF. The CDR3 nucleotides are TGTGCCAGCTCACAATCCGCAGGGGCTGAAGCTTTCTTT.

This clone was seen a single time. This chain links TRBV21-1 with TRBJ1-6. TRBV21-1 is tagged as a pseudogene. The CDR3 loop spans 15 amino acids. In DNA form, the CDR3 reads TGTGCCGCAGGCGGGTGGTTGAGCTCTAATTCACCCCTCCACTTT. Encoded protein: CAAGGWLSSNSPLHF.

This chain links TRBV18 with TRBJ2-3, with TRBD2 as a possible D gene (6 bases). There are 14 residues in the CDR3. CDR1 and CDR2 (germline): KGHSH, LQKENI. Trimming took off 3 bases at V and 5 bases at J, with 12 bases between the two ends. In nucleotides, the CDR3 is TGTGCCAGCTCACCGGCTAGCGCGAAAGATACGCAGTATTTT. Amino acids: CASSPASAKDTQYF.

This clone was picked up one time. V is TRBV2 and J is TRBJ1-1, with 8 bases that match TRBD1. Losses at the gene ends were 6 bases for V and 11 bases for J; bases not matched to a gene: 5. The CDR3 loop spans 11 amino acids. Germline V gives CDR1 SNHLY, CDR2 FYNNEI. As DNA, the CDR3 is TGTGCCAGCAGACAACAGGGGGAGGCTTTCTTT. It yields the protein CASRQQGEAFF.

V gene TRBV6-6 combines with J gene TRBJ2-2; D is possibly TRBD1 (5 bases). The ends were cut back, 7 bases at V and 6 bases at J, with 12 bases in the middle. Germline V gene sequence: CDR1 MNHNY, CDR2 SVGAGI (reference sequence). The CDR3 covers 13 residues. The CDR3, as DNA: TGTGCCAGCACTCTAGAAGGGGCCGGGGAGCTGTTTTTT. This encodes CASTLEGAGELFF.

As DNA, the CDR3 is TGTGCCAGCAGTGAATCGGCGGGAGGAGAGACCCAGTACTTC. Amino acid sequence: CASSESAGGETQYF. V is TRBV6-1 and J is TRBJ2-5; 8 positions agree with TRBD2. Germline V CDR1 and CDR2: MNHNS, SASEGT. Trimming cost V 2 bases and J 4 bases; bases outside gene matches: 3. CDR3 length: 14 amino acids.

The chain carries TRBV7-2 and TRBJ1-1, with a weak D call TRBD1 (6 bases). Germline lookup yields CDR1 SGHTA and CDR2 FQGNSA. The CDR3 extends over 17 amino acids. The V end was cut by 0 bases, the J end by 2 bases, with 16 bases between. CDR3 amino acids: CASSLALADSFNTEAFF. The CDR3, as DNA: TGTGCCAGCAGCTTAGCCCTAGCGGACAGCTTTAACACTGAAGCTTTCTTT.

The V call is TRBV6-4, the J call TRBJ2-3; a possible D gene is TRBD2 (5 bases). The CDR3 is made up of 14 amino acids. CDR1 and CDR2 (germline): MRHNA, SNTAGT. The germline V and J ends were trimmed by 3 bases and 4 bases, with 11 bases remaining between them. The CDR3 DNA reads TGTGCCAGCAGTGAAGAGAGCGGCGCAGATACGCAGTATTTT. It yields the protein CASSEESGADTQYF.

V usage is TRBV7-9 and J usage is TRBJ2-2; D unclear. The CDR3 runs to 13 residues. Germline V gene lookup returns CDR1 SEHNR and CDR2 FQNEAQ (reference sequence). Deletions cut 1 base from V and 3 bases from J, with 3 bases between. The CDR3 spells CASSLGDTGELFF. CDR3 nucleotide sequence: TGTGCCAGCAGCTTAGGAGACACCGGGGAGCTGTTTTTT. The whole variable domain, remainder taken from reference TRBV7-9 and TRBJ2-2, is DTGVSQNPRHKITKRGQNVTFRCDPISEHNRLYWYRQTLGQGPEFLTYFQNEAQLEKSRLLSDRFSAERPKGSFSTLEIQRTEQGDSAMYLCASSLGDTGELFFGEGSRLTVL.

The rearrangement joins TRBV4-1 to TRBJ2-1, with 9 bases identical to TRBD2. The V segment lost 2 bases and the J segment 7 bases; nucleotides outside the gene matches: 9. CDR3 size: 16 residues. From germline, CDR1 is MGHRA and CDR2 YSYEKL. The CDR3 protein is CASSQSWRGGGNEQFF. CDR3 bases: TGCGCCAGCAGCCAATCATGGCGGGGGGGCGGGAATGAGCAGTTCTTC.

V usage is TRBV7-6 and J usage is TRBJ2-5, with TRBD2 matching over 10 bases. V lost 3 bases to trimming and J lost 5 bases; unmatched junction nucleotides: 6. This CDR3 is 15 amino acids long. Germline V gene sequence: CDR1 SGHVS, CDR2 FNYEAQ. Written as DNA, the CDR3 is TGTGCCAGCAGCTTCAGCGGGGGGGCCCGGGAGACCCAGTACTTC. It yields the protein CASSFSGGARETQYF.

The gene calls are TRBV4-1 and TRBJ2-1, with TRBD1 matching over 7 bases. This CDR3 comprises 14 residues. CDR1 is MGHRA, CDR2 YSYEKL, per germline. V was pared by 0 bases and J by 9 bases, with 5 bases of the junction left unmatched. The CDR3 loop is CASSQDPRDSEQFF. In nucleotides, the CDR3 is TGCGCCAGCAGCCAAGATCCACGGGACAGTGAGCAGTTCTTC.

The chain is built from TRBV6-2 or TRBV6-3 and TRBJ2-7; TRBD1 agrees at 9 bases. Losses at the gene ends were 0 bases for V and 2 bases for J; bases not matched to a gene: 5. The CDR3 is 16 residues long. The germline V gene has CDR1 MNHEY and CDR2 SVGEGT. CDR3 residues: CASSYSGTGSPYEQYF. The CDR3 DNA follows: TGTGCCAGCAGTTACTCCGGGACAGGGAGCCCCTACGAGCAGTACTTC.